This TCR beta chain was recovered during a study of Ad26.COV2.S vaccination and SARS-CoV-2 variants. Study-wide background: The donor was enrolled in the Ad26.COV2.S arm of the COV1001 trial. Doses of Ad26.COV2.S were injected into muscle once or twice, 56 days apart.

This clone was recorded once. The antigen is undetermined. The data were produced by immunoSEQ multiplex PCR, yet TCRdb's version contains in-frame clones alone and is incomplete. The sample shows roughly 350,000 clones, 88% of them seen only once. The treatment denotes: about 20 received Ad26.COV2.S at low or high dose, single or two shots; several received placebo; per-sample allocation not given. Sampling occurred on day 63 after the first vaccine or placebo injection. The CDR3 is 13 residues long. Germline-derived CDR1 and CDR2 are GTSNPN and SVGIG (reference sequence). V dropped 5 bases and J dropped 0 bases, with 10 bases sitting between them. General study results and limits: Similar non-spike TCR breadth was seen in vaccine and placebo recipients.

The TCR comes from a person aged 18-65 years who received the Ad26.COV2.S COVID-19 vaccine or a placebo. The genes are TRBV30 and TRBJ1-1, with D possibly matching TRBD1 (5 bases). Sequencing was performed on peripheral blood, taken in a trial of Ad26.COV2.S vaccine versus placebo. The CDR3 is CAWSTDMNTEAFF. CDR3 in DNA: TGTGCCTGGTCGACAGACATGAACACTGAAGCTTTCTTT.